These T cell receptor beta chains were read from a single sample in a study of a mutant IDH1 vaccine in newly diagnosed glioma. Measured with immunoSEQ multiplex PCR; TCRdb has only the in-frame clones, and not every one. The sample holds over 30,000 clones, about 87% seen once. No antigen is known for these receptors. The sequenced sample was PBMCs, obtained from a glioma patient whose treatment included an IDH1 peptide vaccine. Receptor source: a woman aged 25 to 39 with glioma. CDR3s include the opening cysteine and the closing phenylalanine or tryptophan. Fields, in order: clone size, J gene, V gene, D gene, CDR3 protein, CDR3 DNA. D genes are given only for firm matches. For some rows the clone size is stated as once, few or many, or as a class when expanded; others skip it.

clone size: -
J gene: TRBJ2-3
V gene: TRBV9
D gene: TRBD2
CDR3 protein: CASSHPSGGATDTQYF
CDR3 DNA: TGTGCCAGCAGTCACCCTAGCGGGGGGGCCACAGATACGCAGTATTTT

clone size: -
J gene: TRBJ2-1
V gene: TRBV13
D gene: TRBD2
CDR3 protein: CASSEETSRAYNEQFF
CDR3 DNA: TGTGCCAGCAGCGAAGAGACTAGCCGGGCCTACAATGAGCAGTTCTTC

clone size: -
J gene: TRBJ1-2
V gene: TRBV27
D gene: TRBD1
CDR3 protein: CASSLDRVSGYTF
CDR3 DNA: TGTGCCAGCAGTCTCGACAGGGTTTCTGGCTACACCTTC

clone size: -
J gene: TRBJ1-4
V gene: TRBV14
D gene: -
CDR3 protein: CASSLLATEKLFF
CDR3 DNA: TGTGCCAGCAGCCTCTTAGCGACGGAAAAACTGTTTTTT

clone size: -
J gene: TRBJ1-1
V gene: TRBV5-4
D gene: -
CDR3 protein: CASSLVPTQGAFF
CDR3 DNA: TGTGCCAGCAGCTTGGTGCCCACCCAGGGAGCTTTCTTT

clone size: -
J gene: TRBJ1-3
V gene: TRBV5-6
D gene: TRBD1
CDR3 protein: CASSAGQGRNTIYF
CDR3 DNA: TGTGCCAGCAGCGCCGGACAGGGGAGAAACACCATATATTTT

clone size: -
J gene: TRBJ1-3
V gene: TRBV19
D gene: TRBD1
CDR3 protein: CASSTGTGMNTIYF
CDR3 DNA: TGTGCCAGTAGCACCGGGACAGGGATGAACACCATATATTTT

clone size: -
J gene: TRBJ1-1
V gene: TRBV4-1
D gene: TRBD1
CDR3 protein: CASSRTGNTEAFF
CDR3 DNA: TGCGCCAGCAGCCGGACAGGGAACACTGAAGCTTTCTTT

clone size: -
J gene: TRBJ2-1
V gene: TRBV5-5
D gene: -
CDR3 protein: CASSFRLPSYNEQFF
CDR3 DNA: TGTGCCAGCAGCTTTCGACTACCATCCTACAATGAGCAGTTCTTC

clone size: -
J gene: TRBJ2-7
V gene: TRBV5-4
D gene: TRBD2
CDR3 protein: CASSLPGGYEQYF
CDR3 DNA: TGTGCCAGCAGCTTGCCGGGGGGGTACGAGCAGTACTTC

clone size: -
J gene: TRBJ2-7
V gene: TRBV2
D gene: -
CDR3 protein: CASSEEGGQAYEQYF
CDR3 DNA: TGTGCCAGCAGTGAAGAAGGGGGACAAGCCTACGAGCAGTACTTC

clone size: once
J gene: TRBJ1-1
V gene: TRBV5-1
D gene: -
CDR3 protein: CASSLDQGRTKTEAFF
CDR3 DNA: TGCGCCAGCAGCTTGGACCAGGGACGCACGAAAACTGAAGCTTTCTTT

clone size: -
J gene: TRBJ2-5
V gene: TRBV5-1
D gene: -
CDR3 protein: CASSSVRDLAETQYF
CDR3 DNA: TGCGCCAGCAGCTCGGTCCGGGACCTGGCGGAGACCCAGTACTTC

clone size: -
J gene: TRBJ1-5
V gene: TRBV6-6
D gene: -
CDR3 protein: CASSPGPNQPQHF
CDR3 DNA: TGTGCCAGCAGCCCGGGACCCAATCAGCCCCAGCATTTT